This TCR beta chain was found in a study of OX40 agonist ivuxolimab in advanced cancers. V lost 0 bases to trimming and J lost 6 bases; unmatched junction nucleotides: 8. In germline, CDR1 is SGHTS, CDR2 YDEGEE. This CDR3 is built from 16 residues. The method was immunoSEQ multiplex PCR; TCRdb's version includes in-frame clones alone and lacks a portion of them. The sample holds roughly 40,000 clones; over 75% are singletons and the top ten take 4.7%. With respect to this clone: Its antigen is unidentified.

Overall study results and limits: Expanded clones were, on average, more numerous in CD8+ T cells than in CD4+. Partial responders treated at 0.1-3.0 mg/kg exhibited clonal expansion among the lowest measured. Both blood CD4+ and CD8+ T cells showed clonal growth by week 6 at 0.1 to 3.0 mg/kg.

The sequenced sample was CD4+ or CD8+ T cells sorted from blood, obtained in a trial of the OX40 agonist ivuxolimab. The clonotype was recovered from an adult with an advanced solid tumor such as melanoma, head and neck, liver or kidney cancer. The chain joins TRBV5-8 to TRBJ2-1; 8 positions match TRBD2. The CDR3 protein is CASSLAYSGTRNEQFF. The CDR3, as DNA: TGTGCCAGCAGCTTGGCCTATAGCGGGACTCGCAATGAGCAGTTCTTC.